This T cell receptor beta chain was documented in a study of metastatic and nonmetastatic thyroid tumors. Study at large: Comparative analysis of repertoires was undertaken across blood and tumor or nodule tissue obtained from malignant and benign thyroid patients.

In the original processing: It was from CDR3 differences across clinicopathological groups that a distant-metastasis classifier for papillary thyroid cancer was built. TCRdb reanalyzed the PCR reads via MiXCR. TCRdb's processing, not the study's, gives the V and J calls here. This sample has 70,000 or so clones, with 14% found just once. Until they underwent thyroid surgery, no patient had received any treatment. Study results and limitations: A significant increase in TCR beta diversity was reportedly seen in malignant thyroid tumors relative to benign nodules, in blood and tumor.

This clone was counted only a few times. What it recognizes is unknown. The germline gives CDR1 LNHNV, CDR2 YYDKDF (reference sequence). The ends were cut back, 5 bases at V and 3 bases at J, with 14 bases in the middle. CDR3 size: 14 residues. Sequenced material: blood. V usage is TRBV15 and J usage is TRBJ2-7; D perhaps matches TRBD1 (5 bases). The clonotype was recovered from a male donor with papillary thyroid cancer or a benign thyroid nodule (not recorded which). Some clones in this sample may be carry-over from other donors' samples. The CDR3 region has the DNA TGTGCCACCAGCCCAGTCACAGGATACTACGAGCAGTACTTC. Translation gives CATSPVTGYYEQYF.